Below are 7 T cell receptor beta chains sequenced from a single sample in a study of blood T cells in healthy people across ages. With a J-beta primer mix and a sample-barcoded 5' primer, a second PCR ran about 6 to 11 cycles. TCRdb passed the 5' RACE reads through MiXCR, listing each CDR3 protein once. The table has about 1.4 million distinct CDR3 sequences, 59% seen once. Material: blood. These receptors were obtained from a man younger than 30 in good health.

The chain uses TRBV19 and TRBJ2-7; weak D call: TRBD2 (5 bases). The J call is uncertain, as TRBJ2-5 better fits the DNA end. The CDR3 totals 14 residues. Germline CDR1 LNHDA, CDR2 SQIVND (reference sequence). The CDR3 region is CASSNGVLGETQYF. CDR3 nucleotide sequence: TGTGCCAGCTCCAACGGGGTTCTGGGCGAGACCCAGTACTTC.

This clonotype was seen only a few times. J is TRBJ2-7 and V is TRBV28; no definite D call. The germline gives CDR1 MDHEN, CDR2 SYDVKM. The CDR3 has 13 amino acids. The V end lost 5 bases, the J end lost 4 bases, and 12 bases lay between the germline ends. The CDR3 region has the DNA TGTGCCAGCAGTCCCCTGCAGGAGTACGAGCAGTACTTC. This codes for CASSPLQEYEQYF. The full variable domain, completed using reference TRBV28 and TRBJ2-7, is DVKVTQSSRYLVKRTGEKVFLECVQDMDHENMFWYRQDPGLGLRLIYFSYDVKMKEKGDIPEGYSVSREKKERFSLILESASTNQTSMYLCASSPLQEYEQYFGPGTRLTVT.

The CDR3 region is CASSWDLTNTEAFF. In DNA, the CDR3 is TGTGCCAGCAGCTGGGACCTGACGAACACTGAAGCTTTCTTT. This rearrangement joins TRBV5-6 to TRBJ1-1, with a tentative D call TRBD1 (5 bases). Germline V CDR1 and CDR2: SGHDT, YYEEEE. The CDR3 length is 14 residues. Trimming pared 3 bases from V and 1 base from J, leaving 10 bases between.

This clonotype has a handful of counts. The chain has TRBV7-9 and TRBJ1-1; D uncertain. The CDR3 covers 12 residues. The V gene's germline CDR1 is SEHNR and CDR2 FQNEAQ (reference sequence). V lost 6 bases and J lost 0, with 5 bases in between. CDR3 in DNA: TGTGCCAGCAGACAGATGAACACTGAAGCTTTCTTT. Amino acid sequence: CASRQMNTEAFF.

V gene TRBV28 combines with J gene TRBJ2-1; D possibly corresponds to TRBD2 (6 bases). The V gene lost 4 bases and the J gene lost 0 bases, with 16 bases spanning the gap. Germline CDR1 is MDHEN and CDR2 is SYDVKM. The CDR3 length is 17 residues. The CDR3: CASSSMVGRSSYNEQFF. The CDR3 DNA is TGTGCCAGCAGTTCCATGGTCGGGAGAAGCTCCTACAATGAGCAGTTCTTC.

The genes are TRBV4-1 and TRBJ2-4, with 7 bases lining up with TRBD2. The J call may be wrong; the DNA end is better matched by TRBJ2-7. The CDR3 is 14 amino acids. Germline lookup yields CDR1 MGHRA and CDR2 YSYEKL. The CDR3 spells CASSLQWREYEQYF. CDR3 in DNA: TGCGCCAGCAGCCTCCAGTGGCGGGAGTACGAGCAGTACTTC.

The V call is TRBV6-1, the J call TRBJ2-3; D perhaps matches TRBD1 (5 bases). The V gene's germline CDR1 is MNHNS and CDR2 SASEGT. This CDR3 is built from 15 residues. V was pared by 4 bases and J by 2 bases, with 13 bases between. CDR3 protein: CASSGMMGLTDTQYF. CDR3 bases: TGTGCCAGCAGTGGAATGATGGGGCTCACAGATACGCAGTATTTT.